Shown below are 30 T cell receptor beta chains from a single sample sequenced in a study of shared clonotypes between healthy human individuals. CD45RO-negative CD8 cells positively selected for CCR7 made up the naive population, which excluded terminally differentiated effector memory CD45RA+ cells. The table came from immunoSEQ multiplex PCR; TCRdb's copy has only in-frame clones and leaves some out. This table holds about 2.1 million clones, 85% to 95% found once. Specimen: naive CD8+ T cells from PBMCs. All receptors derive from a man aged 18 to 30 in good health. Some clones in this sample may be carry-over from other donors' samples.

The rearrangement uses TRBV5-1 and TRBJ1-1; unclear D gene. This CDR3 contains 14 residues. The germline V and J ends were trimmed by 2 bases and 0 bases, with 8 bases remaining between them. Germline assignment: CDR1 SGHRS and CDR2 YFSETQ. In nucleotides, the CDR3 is TGCGCCAGCAGCTTCGGGCCGATGAACACTGAAGCTTTCTTT. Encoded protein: CASSFGPMNTEAFF. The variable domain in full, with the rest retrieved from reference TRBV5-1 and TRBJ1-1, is KAGVTQTPRYLIKTRGQQVTLSCSPISGHRSVSWYQQTPGQGLQFLFEYFSETQRNKGNFPGRFSGRQFSNSRSEMNVSTLELGDSALYLCASSFGPMNTEAFFGQGTRLTVV.

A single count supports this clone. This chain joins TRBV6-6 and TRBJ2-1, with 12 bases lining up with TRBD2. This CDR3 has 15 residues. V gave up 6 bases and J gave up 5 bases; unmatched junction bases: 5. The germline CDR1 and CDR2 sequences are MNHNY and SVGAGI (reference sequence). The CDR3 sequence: CASSRTSGEHNEQFF. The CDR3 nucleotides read TGTGCCAGCAGCCGGACTAGCGGGGAGCACAATGAGCAGTTCTTC.

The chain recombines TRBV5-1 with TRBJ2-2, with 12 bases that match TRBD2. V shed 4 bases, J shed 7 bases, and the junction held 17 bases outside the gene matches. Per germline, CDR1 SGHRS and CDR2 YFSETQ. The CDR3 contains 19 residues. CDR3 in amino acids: CASSPHPPSGRAGGGELFF. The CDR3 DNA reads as TGCGCCAGCAGCCCCCACCCTCCTAGCGGGAGGGCCGGTGGCGGGGAGCTGTTTTTT.

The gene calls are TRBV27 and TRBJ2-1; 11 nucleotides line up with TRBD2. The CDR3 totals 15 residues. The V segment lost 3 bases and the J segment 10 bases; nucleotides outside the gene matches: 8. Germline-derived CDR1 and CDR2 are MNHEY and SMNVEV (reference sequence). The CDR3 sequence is CASSFGSGRAGEQFF. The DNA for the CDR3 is TGTGCCAGCAGTTTTGGTAGCGGGAGGGCCGGGGAGCAGTTCTTC.

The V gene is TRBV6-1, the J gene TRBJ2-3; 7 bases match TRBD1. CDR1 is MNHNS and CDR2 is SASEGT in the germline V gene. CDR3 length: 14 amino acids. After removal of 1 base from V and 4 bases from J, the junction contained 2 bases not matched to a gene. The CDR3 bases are TGTGCCAGCAGTGAAGTCCAGGGGGCAGATACGCAGTATTTT. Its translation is CASSEVQGADTQYF.

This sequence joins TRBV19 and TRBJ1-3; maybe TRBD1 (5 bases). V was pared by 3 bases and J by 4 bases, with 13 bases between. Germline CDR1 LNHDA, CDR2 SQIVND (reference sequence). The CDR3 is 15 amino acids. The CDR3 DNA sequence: TGTGCCAGTAGTATGGTGGACATCCGAGGAAACACCATATATTTT. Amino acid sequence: CASSMVDIRGNTIYF.

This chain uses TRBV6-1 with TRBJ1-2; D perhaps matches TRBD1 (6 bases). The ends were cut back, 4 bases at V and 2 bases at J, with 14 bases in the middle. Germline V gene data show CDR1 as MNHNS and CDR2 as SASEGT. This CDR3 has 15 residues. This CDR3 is CASSGLYRDNYGYTF. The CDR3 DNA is TGTGCCAGCAGTGGGTTGTACAGGGACAACTATGGCTACACCTTC.

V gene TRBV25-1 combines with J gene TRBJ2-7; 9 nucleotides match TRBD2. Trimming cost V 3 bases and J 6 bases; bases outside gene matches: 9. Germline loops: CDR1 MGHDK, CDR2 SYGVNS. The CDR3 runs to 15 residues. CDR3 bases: TGTGCCAGCAGTGATGCCGGGACTAGCCCTACCGAGCAGTACTTC. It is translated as CASSDAGTSPTEQYF.

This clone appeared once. CDR3 loop: CASSLRTDFYEQYF. The CDR3 nucleotides read TGTGCCAGCTCCCTGAGGACAGATTTTTACGAGCAGTACTTC. J is TRBJ2-7 and V is TRBV6-6, with a tentative D call TRBD1 (6 bases). Germline V lookup: CDR1 MNHNY, CDR2 SVGAGI (reference sequence). The CDR3 contains 14 residues. The ends were cut back, 8 bases at V and 4 bases at J, with 18 bases in the middle.

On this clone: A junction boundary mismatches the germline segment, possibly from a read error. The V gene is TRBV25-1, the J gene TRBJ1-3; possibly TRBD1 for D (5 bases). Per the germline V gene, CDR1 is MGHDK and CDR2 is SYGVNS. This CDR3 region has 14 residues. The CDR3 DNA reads TGTGCCGGCAGTCTCCCGGGGGCTGGAAACACCATATATTTT. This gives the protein CAGSLPGAGNTIYF.

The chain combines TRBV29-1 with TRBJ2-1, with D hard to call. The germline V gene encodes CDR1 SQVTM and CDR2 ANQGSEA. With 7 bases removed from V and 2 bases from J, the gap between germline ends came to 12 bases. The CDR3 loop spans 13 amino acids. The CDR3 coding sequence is TGCAGCGCTATGGACCCCCCCTACAATGAGCAGTTCTTC. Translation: CSAMDPPYNEQFF.

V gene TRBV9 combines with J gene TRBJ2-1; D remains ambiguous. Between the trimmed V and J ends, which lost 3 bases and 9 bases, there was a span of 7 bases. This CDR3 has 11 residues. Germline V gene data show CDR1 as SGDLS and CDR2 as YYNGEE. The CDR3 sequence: CASSDRGEQFF. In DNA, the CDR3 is TGTGCCAGCAGCGACCGTGGTGAGCAGTTCTTC. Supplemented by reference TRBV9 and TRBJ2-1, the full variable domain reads DSGVTQTPKHLITATGQRVTLRCSPRSGDLSVYWYQQSLDQGLQFLIQYYNGEERAKGNILERFSAQQFPDLHSELNLSSLELGDSALYFCASSDRGEQFFGPGTRLTVL.

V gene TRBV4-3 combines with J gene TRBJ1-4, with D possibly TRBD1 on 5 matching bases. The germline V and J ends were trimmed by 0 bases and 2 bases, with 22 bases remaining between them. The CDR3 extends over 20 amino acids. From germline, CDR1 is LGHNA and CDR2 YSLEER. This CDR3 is CASSQDPMVGGVSTNEKLFF. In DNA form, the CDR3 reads TGCGCCAGCAGCCAAGATCCTATGGTGGGAGGGGTGTCGACTAATGAAAAACTGTTTTTT.

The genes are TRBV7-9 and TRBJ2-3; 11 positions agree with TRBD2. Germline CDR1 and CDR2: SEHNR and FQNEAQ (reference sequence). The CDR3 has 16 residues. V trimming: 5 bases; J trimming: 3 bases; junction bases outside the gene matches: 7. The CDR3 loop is CASSQGLAEITDTQYF. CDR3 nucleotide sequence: TGTGCCAGCAGCCAGGGACTAGCGGAAATTACAGATACGCAGTATTTT. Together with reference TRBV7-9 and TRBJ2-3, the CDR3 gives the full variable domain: DTGVSQNPRHKITKRGQNVTFRCDPISEHNRLYWYRQTLGQGPEFLTYFQNEAQLEKSRLLSDRFSAERPKGSFSTLEIQRTEQGDSAMYLCASSQGLAEITDTQYFGPGTRLTVL.

The CDR3 DNA reads as TGTGCCAGCGGTTGGTTGAGCATGGATACGCAGTATTTT. Encoded protein: CASGWLSMDTQYF. The rearrangement joins TRBV27 to TRBJ2-3; the D is unclear. Germline CDR1 MNHEY, CDR2 SMNVEV (reference sequence). There are 13 residues in the CDR3. Trimming pared 8 bases from V and 6 bases from J, leaving 15 bases between.

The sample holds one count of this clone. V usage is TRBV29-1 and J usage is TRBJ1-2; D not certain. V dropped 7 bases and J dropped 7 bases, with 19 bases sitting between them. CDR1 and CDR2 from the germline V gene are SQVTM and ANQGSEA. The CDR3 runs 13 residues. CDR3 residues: CSGCCSGMGGYTF. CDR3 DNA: TGCAGCGGCTGCTGTTCGGGGATGGGTGGCTACACCTTC.

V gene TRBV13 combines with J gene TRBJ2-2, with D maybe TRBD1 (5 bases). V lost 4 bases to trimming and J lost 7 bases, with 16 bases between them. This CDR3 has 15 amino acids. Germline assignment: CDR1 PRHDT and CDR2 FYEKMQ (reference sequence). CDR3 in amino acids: CASSSRGNGGGELFF. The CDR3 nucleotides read TGTGCCAGCAGCTCTAGGGGAAATGGTGGCGGGGAGCTGTTTTTT. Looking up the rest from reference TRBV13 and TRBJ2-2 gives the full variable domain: AAGVIQSPRHLIKEKRETATLKCYPIPRHDTVYWYQQGPGQDPQFLISFYEKMQSDKGSIPDRFSAQQFSDYHSELNMSSLELGDSALYFCASSSRGNGGGELFFGEGSRLTVL.

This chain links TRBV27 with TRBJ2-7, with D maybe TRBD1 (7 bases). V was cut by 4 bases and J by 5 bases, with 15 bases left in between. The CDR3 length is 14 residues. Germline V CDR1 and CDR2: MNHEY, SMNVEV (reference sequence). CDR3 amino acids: CASSYAGTVNEQYF. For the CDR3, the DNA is TGTGCCAGCAGTTACGCGGGGACAGTTAACGAGCAGTACTTC.

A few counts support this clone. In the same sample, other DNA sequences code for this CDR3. In DNA, the CDR3 is TGTGCCAGCAGCTTCGGGCAGGCCTACAATGAGCAGTTCTTC. Translation gives CASSFGQAYNEQFF. The V and J genes are TRBV7-9 and TRBJ2-1; D is undetermined. CDR1 SEHNR and CDR2 FQNEAQ come from the germline V gene (reference sequence). CDR3 length equals 14 residues. Trimming cost V 3 bases and J 2 bases, with 8 bases left between them.

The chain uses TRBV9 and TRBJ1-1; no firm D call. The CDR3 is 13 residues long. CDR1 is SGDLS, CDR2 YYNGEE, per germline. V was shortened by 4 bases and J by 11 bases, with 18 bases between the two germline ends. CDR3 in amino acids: CASSPRATTGAFF. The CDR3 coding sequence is TGTGCCAGCAGCCCCCGGGCGACAACCGGGGCTTTCTTT.

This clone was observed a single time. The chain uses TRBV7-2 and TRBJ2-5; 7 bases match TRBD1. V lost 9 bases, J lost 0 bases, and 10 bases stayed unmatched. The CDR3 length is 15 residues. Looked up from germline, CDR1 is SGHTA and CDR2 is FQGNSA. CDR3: CARIQGRKYQETQYF. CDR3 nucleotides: TGTGCCAGAATACAGGGGAGAAAGTACCAAGAGACCCAGTACTTC.

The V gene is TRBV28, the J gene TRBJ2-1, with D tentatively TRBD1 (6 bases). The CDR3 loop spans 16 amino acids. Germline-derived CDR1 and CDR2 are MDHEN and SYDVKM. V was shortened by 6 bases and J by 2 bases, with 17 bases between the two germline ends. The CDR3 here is CASRKLQGSAYNEQFF. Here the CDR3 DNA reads TGTGCCAGCAGGAAATTACAGGGTTCGGCCTACAATGAGCAGTTCTTC.

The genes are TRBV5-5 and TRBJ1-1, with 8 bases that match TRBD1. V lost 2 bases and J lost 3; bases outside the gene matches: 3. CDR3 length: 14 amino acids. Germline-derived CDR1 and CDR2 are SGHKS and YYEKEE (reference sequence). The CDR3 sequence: CASSFIQGDTEAFF. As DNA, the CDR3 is TGTGCCAGCAGCTTTATACAGGGGGACACTGAAGCTTTCTTT. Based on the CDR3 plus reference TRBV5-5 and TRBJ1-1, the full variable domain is DAGVTQSPTHLIKTRGQQVTLRCSPISGHKSVSWYQQVLGQGPQFIFQYYEKEERGRGNFPDRFSARQFPNYSSELNVNALLLGDSALYLCASSFIQGDTEAFFGQGTRLTVV.

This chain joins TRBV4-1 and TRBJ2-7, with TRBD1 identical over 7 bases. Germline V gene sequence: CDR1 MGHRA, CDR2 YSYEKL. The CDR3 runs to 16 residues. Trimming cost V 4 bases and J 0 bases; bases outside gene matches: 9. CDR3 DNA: TGCGCCAGCAGCCGGTCGACAGGGTGGTCCTCCTACGAGCAGTACTTC. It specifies CASSRSTGWSSYEQYF.

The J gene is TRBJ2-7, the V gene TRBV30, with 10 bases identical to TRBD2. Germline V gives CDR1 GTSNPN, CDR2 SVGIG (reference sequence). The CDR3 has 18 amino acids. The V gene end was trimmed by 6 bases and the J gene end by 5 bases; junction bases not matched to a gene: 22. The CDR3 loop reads CACLLAERRLAGVHEQYF. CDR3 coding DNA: TGTGCCTGCCTCCTGGCGGAACGTCGGCTAGCGGGAGTCCACGAGCAGTACTTC.

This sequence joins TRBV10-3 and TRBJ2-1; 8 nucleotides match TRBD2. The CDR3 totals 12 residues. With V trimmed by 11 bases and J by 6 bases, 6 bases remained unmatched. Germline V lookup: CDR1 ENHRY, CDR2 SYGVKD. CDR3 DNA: TGTGCCGCGCGGGAGGCCGGCAATGAGCAGTTCTTC. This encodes CAAREAGNEQFF.

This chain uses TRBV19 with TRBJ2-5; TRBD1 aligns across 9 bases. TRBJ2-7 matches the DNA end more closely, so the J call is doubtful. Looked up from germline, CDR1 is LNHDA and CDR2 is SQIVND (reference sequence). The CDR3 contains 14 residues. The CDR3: CASSRDRDSYEQYF. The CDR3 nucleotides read TGTGCCAGTAGCAGGGACAGGGACTCCTACGAGCAGTACTTC.

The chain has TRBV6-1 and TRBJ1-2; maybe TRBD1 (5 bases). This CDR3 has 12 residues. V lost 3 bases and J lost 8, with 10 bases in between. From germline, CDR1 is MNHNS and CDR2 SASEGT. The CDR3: CASSDFRDGYTF. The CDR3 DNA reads TGTGCCAGCAGTGATTTTAGGGACGGCTACACCTTC.

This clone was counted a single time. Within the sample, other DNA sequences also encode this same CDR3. The CDR3 reads CASRRTGGEQYF. The CDR3 DNA follows: TGTGCCAGCAGACGTACAGGCGGCGAGCAGTACTTC. The chain is built from TRBV28 and TRBJ2-7; D is possibly TRBD1 (5 bases). Germline CDR1 is MDHEN and CDR2 is SYDVKM. V shed 6 bases and J shed 6 bases, with 12 bases lying between them. The CDR3 spans 12 residues.

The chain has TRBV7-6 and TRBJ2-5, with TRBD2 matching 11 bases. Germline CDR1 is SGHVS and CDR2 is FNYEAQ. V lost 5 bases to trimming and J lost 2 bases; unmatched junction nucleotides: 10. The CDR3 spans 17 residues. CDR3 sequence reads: CASSGRLAGIRQETQYF. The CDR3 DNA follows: TGTGCCAGCAGCGGACGACTAGCGGGGATTCGGCAAGAGACCCAGTACTTC.